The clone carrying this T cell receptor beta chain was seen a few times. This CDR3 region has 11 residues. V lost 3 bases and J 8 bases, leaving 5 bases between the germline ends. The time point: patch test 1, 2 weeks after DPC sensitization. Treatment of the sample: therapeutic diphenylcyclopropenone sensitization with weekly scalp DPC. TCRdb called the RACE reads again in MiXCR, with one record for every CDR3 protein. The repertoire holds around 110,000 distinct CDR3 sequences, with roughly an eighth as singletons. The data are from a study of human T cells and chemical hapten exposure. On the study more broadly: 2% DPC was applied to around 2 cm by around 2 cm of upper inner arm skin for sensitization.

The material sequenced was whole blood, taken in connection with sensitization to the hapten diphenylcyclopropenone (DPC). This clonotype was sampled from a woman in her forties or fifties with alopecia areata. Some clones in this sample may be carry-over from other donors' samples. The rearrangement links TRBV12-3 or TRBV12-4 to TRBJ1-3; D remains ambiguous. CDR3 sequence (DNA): TGTGCCAGCAGTTTGGAATACACCATATATTTT. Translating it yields CASSLEYTIYF.